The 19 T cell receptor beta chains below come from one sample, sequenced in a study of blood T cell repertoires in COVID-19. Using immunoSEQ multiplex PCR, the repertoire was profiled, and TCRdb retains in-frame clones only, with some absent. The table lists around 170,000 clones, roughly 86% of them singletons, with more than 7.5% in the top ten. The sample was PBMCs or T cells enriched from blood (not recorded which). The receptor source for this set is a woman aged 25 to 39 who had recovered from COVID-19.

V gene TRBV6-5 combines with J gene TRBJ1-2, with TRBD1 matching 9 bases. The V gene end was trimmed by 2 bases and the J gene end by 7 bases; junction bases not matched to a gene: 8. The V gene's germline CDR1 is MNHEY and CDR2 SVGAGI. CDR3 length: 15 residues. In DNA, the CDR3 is TGTGCCAGCAGTTACCGGGACAGGGCCCTTACTGGCTACACCTTC. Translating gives CASSYRDRALTGYTF.

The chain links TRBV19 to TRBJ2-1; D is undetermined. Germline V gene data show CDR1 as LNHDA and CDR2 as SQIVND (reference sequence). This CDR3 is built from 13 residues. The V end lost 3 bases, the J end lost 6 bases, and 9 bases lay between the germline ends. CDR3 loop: CASSIQAGNEQFF. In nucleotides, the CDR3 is TGTGCCAGTAGTATCCAGGCAGGCAATGAGCAGTTCTTC.

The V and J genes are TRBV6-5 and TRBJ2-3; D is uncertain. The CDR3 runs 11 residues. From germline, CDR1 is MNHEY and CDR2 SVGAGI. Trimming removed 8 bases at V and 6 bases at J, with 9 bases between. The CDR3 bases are TGTGCCAGCTTTTTACTGGATACGCAGTATTTT. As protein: CASFLLDTQYF.

The CDR3 spells CASSPPGLAVFRTDTQYF. CDR3 sequence (DNA): TGTGCCAGCAGCCCCCCGGGACTAGCGGTTTTCCGCACAGATACGCAGTATTTT. The chain employs TRBV7-9 and TRBJ2-3, with TRBD2 identical over 11 bases. The V gene end was trimmed by 5 bases and the J gene end by 1 base; junction bases not matched to a gene: 11. This CDR3 is 18 amino acids long. The germline V gene encodes CDR1 SEHNR and CDR2 FQNEAQ (reference sequence).

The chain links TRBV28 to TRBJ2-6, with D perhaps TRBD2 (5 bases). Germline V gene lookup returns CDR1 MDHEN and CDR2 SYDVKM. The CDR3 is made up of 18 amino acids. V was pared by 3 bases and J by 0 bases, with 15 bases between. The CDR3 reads CASSFPGLTSSGANVLTF. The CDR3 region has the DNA TGTGCCAGCAGTTTTCCAGGACTGACCTCCTCTGGGGCCAACGTCCTGACTTTC. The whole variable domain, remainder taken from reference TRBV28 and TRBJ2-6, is DVKVTQSSRYLVKRTGEKVFLECVQDMDHENMFWYRQDPGLGLRLIYFSYDVKMKEKGDIPEGYSVSREKKERFSLILESASTNQTSMYLCASSFPGLTSSGANVLTFGAGSRLTVL.

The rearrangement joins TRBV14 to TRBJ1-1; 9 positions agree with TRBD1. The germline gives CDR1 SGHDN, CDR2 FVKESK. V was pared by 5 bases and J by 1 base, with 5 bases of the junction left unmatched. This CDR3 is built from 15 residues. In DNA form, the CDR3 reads TGTGCCAGCAGCAGAGAGGGACAGGGGAACACTGAAGCTTTCTTT. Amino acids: CASSREGQGNTEAFF.

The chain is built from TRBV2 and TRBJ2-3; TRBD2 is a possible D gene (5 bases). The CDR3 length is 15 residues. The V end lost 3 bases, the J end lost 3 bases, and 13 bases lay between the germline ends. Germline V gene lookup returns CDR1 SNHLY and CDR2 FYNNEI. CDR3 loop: CASSEVRERTDTQYF. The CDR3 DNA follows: TGTGCCAGCAGTGAGGTGAGGGAAAGGACAGATACGCAGTATTTT.

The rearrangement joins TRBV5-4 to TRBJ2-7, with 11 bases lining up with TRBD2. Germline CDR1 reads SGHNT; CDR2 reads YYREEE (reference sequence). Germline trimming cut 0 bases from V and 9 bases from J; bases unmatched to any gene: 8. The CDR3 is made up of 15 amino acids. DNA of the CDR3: TGTGCCAGCAGCTTGGAAACTAGCGGGGGTCATATGCAGTACTTC. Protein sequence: CASSLETSGGHMQYF.

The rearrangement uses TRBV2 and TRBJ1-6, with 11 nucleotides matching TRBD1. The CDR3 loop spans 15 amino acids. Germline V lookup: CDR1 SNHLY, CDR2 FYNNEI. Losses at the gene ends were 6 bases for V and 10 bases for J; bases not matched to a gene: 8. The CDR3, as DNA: TGTGCCAGCAGGGGGGACAGGGGGTTTGAATCACCCCTCCACTTT. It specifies CASRGDRGFESPLHF.

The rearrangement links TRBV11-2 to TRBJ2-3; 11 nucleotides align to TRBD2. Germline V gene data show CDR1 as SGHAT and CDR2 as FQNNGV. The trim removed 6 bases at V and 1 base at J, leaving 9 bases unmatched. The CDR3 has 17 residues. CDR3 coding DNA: TGTGCCAGCAGGGGGGTACTAGCGGGAGTAGGCACAGATACGCAGTATTTT. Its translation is CASRGVLAGVGTDTQYF.

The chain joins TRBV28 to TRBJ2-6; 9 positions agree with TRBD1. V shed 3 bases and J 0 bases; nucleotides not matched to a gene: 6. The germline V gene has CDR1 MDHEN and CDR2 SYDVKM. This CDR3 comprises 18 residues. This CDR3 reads CASSFVWTGASGANVLTF. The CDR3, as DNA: TGTGCCAGCAGTTTTGTTTGGACAGGGGCCTCTGGGGCCAACGTCCTGACTTTC.

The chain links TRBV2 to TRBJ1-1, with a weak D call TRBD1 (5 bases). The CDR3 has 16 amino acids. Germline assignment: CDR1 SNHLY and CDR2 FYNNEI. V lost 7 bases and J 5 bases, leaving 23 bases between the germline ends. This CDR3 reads CASIRGSGGVRTEAFF. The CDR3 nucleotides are TGTGCCAGCATAAGAGGTTCAGGAGGGGTTAGGACTGAAGCTTTCTTT.

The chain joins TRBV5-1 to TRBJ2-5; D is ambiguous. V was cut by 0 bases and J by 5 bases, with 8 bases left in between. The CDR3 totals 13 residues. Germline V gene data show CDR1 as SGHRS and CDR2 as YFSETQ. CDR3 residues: CASSLDLLETQYF. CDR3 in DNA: TGCGCCAGCAGCTTGGATCTCCTGGAGACCCAGTACTTC. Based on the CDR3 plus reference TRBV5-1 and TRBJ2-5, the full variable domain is KAGVTQTPRYLIKTRGQQVTLSCSPISGHRSVSWYQQTPGQGLQFLFEYFSETQRNKGNFPGRFSGRQFSNSRSEMNVSTLELGDSALYLCASSLDLLETQYFGPGTRLLVL.

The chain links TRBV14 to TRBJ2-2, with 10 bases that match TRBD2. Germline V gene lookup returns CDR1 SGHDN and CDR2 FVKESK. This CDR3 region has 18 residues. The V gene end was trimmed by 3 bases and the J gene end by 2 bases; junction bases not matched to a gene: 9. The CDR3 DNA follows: TGTGCCAGCAGCCAGCTCTTCCTAGCGGGAGTAAACACCGGGGAGCTGTTTTTT. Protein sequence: CASSQLFLAGVNTGELFF. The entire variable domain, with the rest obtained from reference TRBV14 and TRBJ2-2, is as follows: EAGVTQFPSHSVIEKGQTVTLRCDPISGHDNLYWYRRVMGKEIKFLLHFVKESKQDESGMPNNRFLAERTGGTYSTLKVQPAELEDSGVYFCASSQLFLAGVNTGELFFGEGSRLTVL.

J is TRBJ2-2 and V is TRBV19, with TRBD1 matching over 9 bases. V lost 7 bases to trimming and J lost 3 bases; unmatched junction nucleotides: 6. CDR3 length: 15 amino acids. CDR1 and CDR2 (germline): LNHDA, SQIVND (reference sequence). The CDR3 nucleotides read TGTGCCAGTATGACAGGGGGGGTCTACACCGGGGAGCTGTTTTTT. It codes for CASMTGGVYTGELFF.

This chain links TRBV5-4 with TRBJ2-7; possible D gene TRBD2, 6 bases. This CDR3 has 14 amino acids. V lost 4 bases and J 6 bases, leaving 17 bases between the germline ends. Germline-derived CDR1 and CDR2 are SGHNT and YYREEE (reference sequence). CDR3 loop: CASSSSGTPGEQYF. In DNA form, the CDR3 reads TGTGCCAGCAGCAGCTCCGGGACTCCTGGCGAGCAGTACTTC.

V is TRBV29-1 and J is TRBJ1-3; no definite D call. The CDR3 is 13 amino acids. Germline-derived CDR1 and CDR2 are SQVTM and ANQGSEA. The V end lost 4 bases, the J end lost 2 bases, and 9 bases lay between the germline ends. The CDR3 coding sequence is TGCAGCGTTGGGGCGGGAACTGGAAACACCATATATTTT. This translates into CSVGAGTGNTIYF.

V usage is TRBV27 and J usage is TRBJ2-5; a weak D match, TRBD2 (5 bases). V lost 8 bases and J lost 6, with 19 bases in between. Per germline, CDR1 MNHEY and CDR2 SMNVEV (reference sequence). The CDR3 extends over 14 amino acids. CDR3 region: CASRPDYFGKTQYF. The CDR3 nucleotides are TGTGCCAGCCGACCAGACTATTTCGGGAAGACCCAGTACTTC.

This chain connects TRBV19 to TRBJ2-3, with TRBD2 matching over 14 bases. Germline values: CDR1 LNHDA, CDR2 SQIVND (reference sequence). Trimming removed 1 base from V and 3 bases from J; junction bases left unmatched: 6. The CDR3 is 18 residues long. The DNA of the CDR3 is TGTGCCAGTAGTATAGGAGGACTAGCGGGAGGAAGAACAGATACGCAGTATTTT. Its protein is CASSIGGLAGGRTDTQYF.